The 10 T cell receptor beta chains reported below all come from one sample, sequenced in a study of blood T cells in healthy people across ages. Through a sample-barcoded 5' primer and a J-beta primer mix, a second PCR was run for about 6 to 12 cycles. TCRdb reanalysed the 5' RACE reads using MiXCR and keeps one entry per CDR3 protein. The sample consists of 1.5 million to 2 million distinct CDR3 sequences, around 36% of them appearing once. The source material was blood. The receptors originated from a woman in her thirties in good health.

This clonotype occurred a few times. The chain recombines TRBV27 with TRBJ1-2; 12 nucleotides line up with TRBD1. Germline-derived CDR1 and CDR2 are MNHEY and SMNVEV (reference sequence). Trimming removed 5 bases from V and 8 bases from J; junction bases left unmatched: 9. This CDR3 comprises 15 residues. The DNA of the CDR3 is TGTGCCAGCAGTGCACCGGGACAGGGGGCTGAGGGCTACACCTTC. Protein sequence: CASSAPGQGAEGYTF.

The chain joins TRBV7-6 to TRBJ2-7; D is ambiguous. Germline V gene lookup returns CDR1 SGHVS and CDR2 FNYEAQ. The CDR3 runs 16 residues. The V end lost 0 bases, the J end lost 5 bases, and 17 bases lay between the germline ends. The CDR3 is CASSLAGSDSWDEQYF. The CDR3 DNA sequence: TGTGCCAGCAGCTTAGCTGGCTCAGATTCATGGGACGAGCAGTACTTC. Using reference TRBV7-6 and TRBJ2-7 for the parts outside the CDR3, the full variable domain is GAGVSQSPRYKVTKRGQDVALRCDPISGHVSLYWYRQALGQGPEFLTYFNYEAQQDKSGLPNDRFSAERPEGSISTLTIQRTEQRDSAMYRCASSLAGSDSWDEQYFGPGTRLTVT.

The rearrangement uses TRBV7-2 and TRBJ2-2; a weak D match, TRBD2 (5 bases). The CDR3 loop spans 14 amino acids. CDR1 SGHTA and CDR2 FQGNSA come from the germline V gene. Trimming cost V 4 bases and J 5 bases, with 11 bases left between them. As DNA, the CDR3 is TGTGCCAGCAGCTCCGTGGACTGGACCGGGGAGCTGTTTTTT. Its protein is CASSSVDWTGELFF.

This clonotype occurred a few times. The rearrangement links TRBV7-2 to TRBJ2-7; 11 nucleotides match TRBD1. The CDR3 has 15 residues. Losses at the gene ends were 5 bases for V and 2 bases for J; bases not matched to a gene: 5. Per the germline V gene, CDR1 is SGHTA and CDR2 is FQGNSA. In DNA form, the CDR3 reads TGTGCCAGCAGCCATGTGGGACAGGGGGCCTACGAGCAGTACTTC. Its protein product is CASSHVGQGAYEQYF.

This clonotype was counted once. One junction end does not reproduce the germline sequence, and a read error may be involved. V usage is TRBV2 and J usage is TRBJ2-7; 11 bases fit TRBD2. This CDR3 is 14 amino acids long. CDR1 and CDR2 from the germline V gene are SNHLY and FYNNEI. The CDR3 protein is CVSSASSGRREQYF. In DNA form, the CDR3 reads TGTGTCAGCAGTGCGTCTAGCGGGAGGCGGGAGCAGTACTTC.

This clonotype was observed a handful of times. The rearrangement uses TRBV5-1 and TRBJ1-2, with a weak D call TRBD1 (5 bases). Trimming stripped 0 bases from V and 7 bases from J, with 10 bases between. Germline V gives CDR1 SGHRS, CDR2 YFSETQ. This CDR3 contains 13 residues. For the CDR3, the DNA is TGCGCCAGCAGCTTGGGGGGCGACCGTGGCTACACCTTC. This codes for CASSLGGDRGYTF.

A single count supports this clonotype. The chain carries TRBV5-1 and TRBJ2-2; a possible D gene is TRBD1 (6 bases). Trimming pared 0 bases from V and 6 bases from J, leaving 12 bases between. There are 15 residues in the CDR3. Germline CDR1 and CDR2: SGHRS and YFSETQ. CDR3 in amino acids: CASSLEAGVAGELFF. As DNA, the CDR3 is TGCGCCAGCAGCTTGGAGGCAGGGGTCGCCGGGGAGCTGTTTTTT.

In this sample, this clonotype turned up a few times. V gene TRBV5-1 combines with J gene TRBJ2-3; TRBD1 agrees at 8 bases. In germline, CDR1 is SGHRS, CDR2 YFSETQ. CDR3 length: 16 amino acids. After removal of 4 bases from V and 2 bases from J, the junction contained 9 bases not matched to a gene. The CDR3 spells CASSPWTGPATDTQYF. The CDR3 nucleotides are TGCGCCAGCAGCCCCTGGACAGGGCCTGCCACAGATACGCAGTATTTT.

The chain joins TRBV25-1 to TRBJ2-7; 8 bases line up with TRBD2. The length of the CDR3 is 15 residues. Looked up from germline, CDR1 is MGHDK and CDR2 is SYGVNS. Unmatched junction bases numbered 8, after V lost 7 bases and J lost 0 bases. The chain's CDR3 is CASTPSGRSSYEQYF. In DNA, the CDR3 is TGTGCCAGCACCCCTAGCGGGCGGAGCTCCTACGAGCAGTACTTC.

Here the CDR3 reads CATSRDFGEAFF. In nucleotides, the CDR3 is TGTGCCACCAGCAGAGATTTCGGTGAAGCTTTCTTT. This sequence joins TRBV15 and TRBJ1-1; no firm D call. The V end was cut by 0 bases, the J end by 7 bases, with 6 bases between. The CDR3 contains 12 residues. In germline, CDR1 is LNHNV, CDR2 YYDKDF (reference sequence).